This T cell receptor (beta chain) is from a study of shared clonotypes between healthy human individuals (dated by TCRdb to the early 2020s). Study-level background: The cohort comprised a couple of women and a few men aged 18 to 49 years. Blood TCR repertoires of about 5 healthy adults were deeply sequenced to estimate repertoire size and the extent of clonotype sharing between individuals. Libraries were prepared and TCR repertoires were sequenced by different laboratories using diverse techniques, in order to increase sequencing depth and limit assay-specific biases. Each donor's leukapheresis produced roughly between roughly 0.94 and 9.5 billion PBMCs. For each donor, CD4 naive and CD4 memory were each given three plates, CD8 naive was given two plates, and CD8 memory was given one plate.

What the work shows at the level of the full study, not this receptor alone: Compared with non-shared clonotypes, the clonotypes found in all four sorted-subset donors had higher generation probabilities. Estimated clonotype richness was generally larger for naive than for memory subsets. Pairwise subsampling indicated that sequencing depth was expected to affect the degree of clonotype sharing among donors. Rarefaction of sorted-subset datasets indicated incomplete sequencing despite the large sequencing depth. Only blood was sampled, and tissue TCR repertoires likely differ from those in blood. The genetic and exposure-history diversity represented was limited by the small number of donors. Across a few donors, roughly 5.1% of naive CD4, approximately 4% of naive CD8, 2.3% of memory CD4, and approximately 0.4% of memory CD8 clonotypes were shared.

To note about this clone: There is no known antigen for this receptor. No base-level quality is on record; no much larger clone is a single base apart.

CDR1 and CDR2 are drawn from the germline V gene: SNHLY, FYNNEI. V is shortened by 8 bases, J by 1 base, and the region joining them spans 11 bases. Measured from the cysteine to the phenylalanine, the CDR3 is 13 residues long. This entry keeps only the CDR3 DNA: 39 bases, framed from base 1. Donors were healthy HIV-negative adults with no recently reported acute infections or vaccinations. All donors were Caucasian adults living in Nashville, Tennessee, USA. Magnetic negative selection was used to enrich CD4+ T cells, after which naive cells were positively selected on CD45RA and the negative fraction became the memory subset. Blood was obtained by leukapheresis, after which PBMCs were separated by Ficoll-Histopaque density gradient centrifugation and cryopreserved in liquid nitrogen vapor phase. Analytical flow cytometry was used to check the purity and quantity of every magnetically sorted T cell population. Genomic DNA was isolated from each sorted fraction and quantified by UV absorbance on a Nanodrop 2000c.

Using the deep immunoSEQ assay, TCR CDR3 regions were amplified from genomic DNA by multiplex PCR. Extracted genomic DNA from each cell subset was distributed evenly across all wells of several immunoSEQ 96-well plates, and each plate was treated as a replicate. For sorted subsets, around 200 ng genomic DNA, equal to 30,000 or so T cell genomes, was loaded into each replicate PCR. The purified libraries were quantified using a Qubit 3.0 fluorometer, sized with a Bioanalyzer 2100, and then quantified again using the KAPA Library Quantification kit. Each immunoSEQ 96-well plate was sequenced on its own single-read 150-cycle Illumina NextSeq 550 flow cell. Turning to the authors' computational methods: Because only junctional sequences without quality scores were contained in the immunoSEQ output, filtering matching that applied to full-length reads could not be performed. To assign V/J genes and CDR3, sequences were annotated against IMGT germline references using PyIR, a Python wrapper for IgBLAST v1.9. Reads were removed for weak V/J assignments (E-value above 1e-6), missing CDR3, stop codons, out-of-frame junctions, or ambiguous translated residues. A V3J clonotype was defined by an identical inferred V gene, J gene, and CDR3 amino acid sequence. The percentage overlap between two repertoires was calculated by dividing the number of shared unique clonotypes by the size of the smaller repertoire. Three approaches were used to assess repertoire richness: RTK rarefaction, the Chao1 estimator, and Recon v2.1 estimates of unobserved clonotypes. Generation probabilities for all TCRbeta clonotypes obtained by the gDNA method from several donors were computed using OLGA. TCRdb took over this immuneACCESS table, retaining in-frame rearrangements with V and J assigned. Such tables are incomplete; in checked studies, under half of the missing clones stem from an unresolved V gene, and the remainder is unexplained. V and J calls and clone size are copied from that table; D and trimming were computed from the DNA. This sample comprises 2,500,000 or so clones, over 85% of them detected only once. The leading ten clones occupy around 0.14% of the sample.

The sequence was collected from a man between 18 and 29 years old in good health. The sequence is built from TRBV2 and TRBJ1-1; the D gene is perhaps TRBD1, from 6 matching bases. Material for sequencing was naive CD4+ T cells sorted from blood. What this sample's cell subset or site label stands for: CD45RA+ positively selected. Read as DNA, the sequence is TGTGCCAGCGGGGGGCCCGGGAACACTGAAGCTTTCTTT. It is translated as CASGGPGNTEAFF.